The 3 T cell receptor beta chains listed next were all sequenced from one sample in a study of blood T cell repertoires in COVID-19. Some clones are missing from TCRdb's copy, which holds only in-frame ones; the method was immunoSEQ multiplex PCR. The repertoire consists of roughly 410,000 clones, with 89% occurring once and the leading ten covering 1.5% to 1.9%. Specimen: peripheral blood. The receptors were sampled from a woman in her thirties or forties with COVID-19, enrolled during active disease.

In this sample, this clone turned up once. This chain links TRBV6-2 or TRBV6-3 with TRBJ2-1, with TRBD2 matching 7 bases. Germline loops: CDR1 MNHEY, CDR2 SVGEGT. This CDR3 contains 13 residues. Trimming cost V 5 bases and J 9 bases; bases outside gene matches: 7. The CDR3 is CASSQLLASEQFF. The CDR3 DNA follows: TGTGCCAGCAGTCAGCTACTAGCGTCTGAGCAGTTCTTC.

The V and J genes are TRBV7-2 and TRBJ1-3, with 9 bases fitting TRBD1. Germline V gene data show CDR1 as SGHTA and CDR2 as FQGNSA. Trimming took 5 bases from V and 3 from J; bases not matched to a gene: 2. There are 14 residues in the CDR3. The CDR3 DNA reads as TGTGCCAGCAGCCCGGGACAGGGTGGAAACACCATATATTTT. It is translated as CASSPGQGGNTIYF.

Here the CDR3 reads CASSSKGASEKLFF. The CDR3 bases are TGTGCCAGCAGCTCGAAGGGGGCGAGTGAAAAACTGTTTTTT. The genes are TRBV28 and TRBJ1-4, with 7 bases aligning to TRBD1. Germline V gives CDR1 MDHEN, CDR2 SYDVKM. The CDR3 sequence is 14 residues long. With V trimmed by 6 bases and J by 7 bases, 8 bases remained unmatched.